These 9 T cell receptor beta chains were all obtained from the same sample, sequenced in a study of regulatory T cells in long-lasting Graves disease. Building of the TCR beta libraries involved iRepertoire HTBI primers and Arm-PCR of CDR3 regions. Using its own MiXCR run on the multiplex PCR reads, TCRdb lists one record per CDR3 protein. The data hold 650,000 to 700,000 distinct CDR3 sequences, with around 30% observed a single time. The time point denotes: persistent/refractory GD, antithyroid drugs over 5 years with positive TRAb. PBMCs provided the RNA from which the TCR library was made. The sample was peripheral blood mononuclear cells (PBMCs), taken when the disease was refractory, from a patient treated with antithyroid drugs. Source of these receptors: a female donor with Graves disease.

V gene TRBV18 combines with J gene TRBJ2-3; perhaps TRBD2 as D (6 bases). V shed 2 bases and J shed 4 bases, with 19 bases lying between them. The germline gives CDR1 KGHSH, CDR2 LQKENI. The CDR3 loop spans 17 amino acids. CDR3 in DNA: TGTGCCAGCTCACCAAGCCCAGGAGGGATTGTGTCAGATACGCAGTATTTT. Translated: CASSPSPGGIVSDTQYF.

This clonotype has a handful of counts. The chain couples TRBV5-1 to TRBJ1-6; D gene ambiguous. Trimming shortened V by 0 bases and J by 10 bases, and 14 bases separated the two germline ends. From germline, CDR1 is SGHRS and CDR2 YFSETQ. The CDR3 has 15 amino acids. The CDR3 reads CASSLADKNGSPLHF. The CDR3 DNA sequence: TGCGCCAGCAGCTTGGCCGACAAGAACGGATCACCCCTCCACTTT.

This clonotype came up many times. The chain recombines TRBV12-3 or TRBV12-4 with TRBJ2-5; 9 bases agree with TRBD1. The ends lost 6 bases at V and 5 bases at J; junction bases unmatched: 10. The CDR3 spans 15 residues. The DNA of the CDR3 is TGTGCCAGCAGCCACACGTACAGGGGGCTGGAGACCCAGTACTTC. As protein: CASSHTYRGLETQYF.

A few counts support this clonotype. The V and J genes are TRBV5-1 and TRBJ1-1, with 7 nucleotides matching TRBD1. Trimming removed 5 bases from V and 4 bases from J; junction bases left unmatched: 29. Germline loops: CDR1 SGHRS, CDR2 YFSETQ. The CDR3 is 21 amino acids. CDR3 protein: CASRPGTELIPRRTGLTEAFF. The CDR3 DNA follows: TGCGCCAGCAGACCGGGGACCGAGCTAATACCACGACGGACAGGCCTCACTGAAGCTTTCTTT.

The J gene is TRBJ2-1, the V gene TRBV20-1; 9 positions agree with TRBD2. Germline loops: CDR1 DFQATT, CDR2 SNEGSKA (reference sequence). After removal of 3 bases from V and 9 bases from J, the junction contained 9 bases not matched to a gene. This CDR3 comprises 14 residues. The CDR3 here is CSASELAGQGEQFF. CDR3 DNA: TGCAGTGCTAGTGAACTAGCGGGCCAAGGTGAGCAGTTCTTC.

This clonotype was recorded a few times. V is TRBV15 and J is TRBJ1-5, with D hard to call. This CDR3 is built from 14 residues. The germline V and J ends were trimmed by 1 base and 9 bases, with 13 bases remaining between them. The germline CDR1 and CDR2 sequences are LNHNV and YYDKDF (reference sequence). As DNA, the CDR3 is TGTGCCACCAGCAGAGGGCCGGCCGGTTTGCCCCAGCATTTT. Amino acid sequence: CATSRGPAGLPQHF.

This clonotype was seen many times. One end of the junction varies from germline; a read error may be responsible. V and J are TRBV28 and TRBJ2-5; 9 positions agree with TRBD2. CDR3 length: 15 amino acids. Looked up from germline, CDR1 is MDHEN and CDR2 is SYDVKM. In nucleotides, the CDR3 is TGTGCCAGCAGTTTACAGACTAGCGGCGGGGAGACCCAGAACTTC. This encodes CASSLQTSGGETQNF.

This chain links TRBV12-3 or TRBV12-4 with TRBJ1-5; 8 nucleotides align to TRBD1. The CDR3 is made up of 15 amino acids. The ends lost 7 bases at V and 4 bases at J; junction bases unmatched: 9. CDR3 in amino acids: CASTTDRAPNQPQHF. In DNA form, the CDR3 reads TGTGCCAGCACCACGGACAGGGCCCCGAATCAGCCCCAGCATTTT.

This clonotype has ten or more counts. V is TRBV13 and J is TRBJ2-7; D ambiguous. Trimming left V 1 base short and J 1 base short, with 5 bases between. CDR3 length equals 13 residues. Germline V gives CDR1 PRHDT, CDR2 FYEKMQ (reference sequence). The CDR3 reads CASSLDQSYEQYF. CDR3 DNA: TGTGCCAGCAGCTTAGACCAGTCCTACGAGCAGTACTTC.